There are a few counts of the clone carrying this TCR beta chain. The antigen is unknown. CDR3 length: 15 amino acids. The germline V gene has CDR1 SEHNR and CDR2 FQNEAQ (reference sequence). V lost 5 bases to trimming and J lost 8 bases, with 21 bases between them. This sample is part of a study of early T cells in non-severe SARS-CoV-2 infection. Overall study context: With bulk RNA from unsorted whole blood as input, sequencing yielded unpaired chains. Whole-study results and caveats: VDJdb-based annotation leaned toward anti-spike CD8 responses and missed private and CD4 specificities.

Individual cDNA molecules were tagged with unique molecular identifiers, the study reported. A single record per CDR3 protein comes from TCRdb applying MiXCR to the 5' RACE reads. The sample has about 61,000 distinct CDR3 sequences, 12% seen once. The TCR was taken from an adult who was a healthcare worker with PCR-confirmed SARS-CoV-2 infection or an uninfected control (not recorded which). The donor label of this sample is uncertain. Specimen: whole blood, collected at baseline. V and J are TRBV7-9 and TRBJ1-2, with a weak D call TRBD1 (5 bases). CDR3 in DNA: TGTGCCAGCAGCCCCGGGGCTAGCTCCTTGGGAGGCTACACCTTC. Protein sequence: CASSPGASSLGGYTF.